These 15 T cell receptor beta chains were sequenced from one sample in a study of cytomegalovirus exposure and HLA in healthy donors. TCRdb's copy holds only in-frame clones and misses some; the assay was immunoSEQ multiplex PCR. The top ten hold approximately 0.88% of the sample, which has fewer than 300,000 clones, 85% to 90% seen once. Sequencing used PBMCs. These TCRs come from a woman under 30 in good health and CMV-seronegative.

The chain couples TRBV14 to TRBJ1-2; D uncertain. Germline V CDR1 and CDR2: SGHDN, FVKESK. The CDR3 is 14 residues long. V shed 1 base and J shed 0 bases, with 6 bases lying between them. The CDR3 sequence: CASSQASANYGYTF. CDR3 coding DNA: TGTGCCAGCAGCCAAGCTTCAGCTAACTATGGCTACACCTTC.

The chain uses TRBV28 and TRBJ1-1; perhaps TRBD1 as D (5 bases). This CDR3 is 12 amino acids long. The germline V gene encodes CDR1 MDHEN and CDR2 SYDVKM. Trimming pared 6 bases from V and 8 bases from J, leaving 13 bases between. CDR3 coding DNA: TGTGCCAGCAGGGCAGGGTCAGAGGAAGCTTTCTTT. This codes for CASRAGSEEAFF.

V is TRBV6-1 and J is TRBJ1-5; TRBD1 matches 10 bases. From germline, CDR1 is MNHNS and CDR2 SASEGT. V was pared by 6 bases and J by 6 bases, with 8 bases of the junction left unmatched. CDR3 length equals 15 residues. The CDR3 sequence: CASREIDRGPQPQHF. CDR3 sequence (DNA): TGTGCCAGCAGGGAAATAGACAGGGGGCCTCAGCCCCAGCATTTT.

This chain connects TRBV11-2 to TRBJ1-2; TRBD1 matches at 8 bases. The germline V gene has CDR1 SGHAT and CDR2 FQNNGV. This CDR3 has 15 amino acids. V shed 4 bases and J 5 bases; nucleotides not matched to a gene: 9. The DNA for the CDR3 is TGTGCCAGCAGCTCCTTCCCGGGACAGGCATATGGCTACACCTTC. Its protein is CASSSFPGQAYGYTF.

V is TRBV4-1 and J is TRBJ2-7; D is undetermined. Per germline, CDR1 MGHRA and CDR2 YSYEKL. The ends were cut back, 3 bases at V and 0 bases at J, with 9 bases in the middle. This CDR3 is built from 14 residues. The CDR3 region has the DNA TGCGCCAGCAGCCATTTCCGAGACTCCTACGAGCAGTACTTC. Amino acid sequence: CASSHFRDSYEQYF.

J is TRBJ2-7 and V is TRBV2; TRBD1 matches 9 bases. After removal of 10 bases from V and 1 base from J, the junction contained 14 bases not matched to a gene. There are 16 residues in the CDR3. Per the germline V gene, CDR1 is SNHLY and CDR2 is FYNNEI. CDR3 amino acids: CANLTPTGGDSYEQYF. The CDR3 nucleotides read TGTGCCAACTTAACCCCGACAGGGGGAGATTCCTACGAGCAGTACTTC.

The chain links TRBV27 to TRBJ1-4; D ambiguous. Deletions cut 7 bases from V and 2 bases from J, with 14 bases between. This CDR3 has 15 residues. CDR1 is MNHEY, CDR2 SMNVEV, per germline (reference sequence). The CDR3 DNA sequence: TGTGCCAGCAAGCCCCTTCCTTTGACTAATGAAAAACTGTTTTTT. Translated: CASKPLPLTNEKLFF.

This clone was observed a single time. This sequence joins TRBV28 and TRBJ1-4, with 9 bases aligning to TRBD1. There are 15 residues in the CDR3. V trimming: 5 bases; J trimming: 7 bases; junction bases outside the gene matches: 8. The germline V gene encodes CDR1 MDHEN and CDR2 SYDVKM. CDR3 sequence: CASSPPGQGIEKLFF. The CDR3 nucleotides are TGTGCCAGCAGTCCCCCGGGACAGGGTATTGAAAAACTGTTTTTT.

In its sample, this clone was seen once. The chain is built from TRBV14 and TRBJ2-7; perhaps TRBD2 as D (5 bases). Trimming took off 4 bases at V and 3 bases at J, with 10 bases between the two ends. The germline V gene has CDR1 SGHDN and CDR2 FVKESK. The CDR3 extends over 13 amino acids. CDR3 protein: CASSLTGIYEQYF. Written as DNA, the CDR3 is TGTGCCAGCAGCCTTACGGGGATCTACGAGCAGTACTTC.

CDR3 amino acids: CASSNARGETQYF. The CDR3 DNA reads as TGTGCCAGCAGTAACGCGCGGGGAGAGACCCAGTACTTC. V usage is TRBV27 and J usage is TRBJ2-5, with D possibly matching TRBD2 (6 bases). The CDR3 has 13 amino acids. Per the germline V gene, CDR1 is MNHEY and CDR2 is SMNVEV (reference sequence). V was pared by 5 bases and J by 4 bases, with 11 bases between.

The V call is TRBV7-2, the J call TRBJ2-7; 8 bases line up with TRBD2. V was pared by 5 bases and J by 3 bases, with 6 bases of the junction left unmatched. The CDR3 has 14 amino acids. CDR1 and CDR2 (germline): SGHTA, FQGNSA. The CDR3 region has the DNA TGTGCCAGCAGCCGGGGGGGAAGGGGCTACGAGCAGTACTTC. This codes for CASSRGGRGYEQYF.

The chain joins TRBV28 to TRBJ2-7; no definite D call. Germline CDR1 is MDHEN and CDR2 is SYDVKM. This CDR3 comprises 15 residues. Trimming left V 7 bases short and J 1 base short, with 17 bases between. CDR3 sequence: CASTLSSRPSYEQYF. In DNA, the CDR3 is TGTGCCAGCACCTTGTCGAGCAGGCCATCCTACGAGCAGTACTTC.

The rearrangement uses TRBV28 and TRBJ1-2; D is ambiguous. The germline CDR1 and CDR2 sequences are MDHEN and SYDVKM. Deletions cut 5 bases from V and 0 bases from J, with 10 bases between. The CDR3 runs to 14 residues. CDR3 nucleotide sequence: TGTGCCAGCAGTCCCACCAGAACTAACTATGGCTACACCTTC. Protein sequence: CASSPTRTNYGYTF.

This chain links TRBV2 with TRBJ1-1; D remains unclear. This CDR3 has 15 residues. The V end was cut by 5 bases, the J end by 1 base, with 14 bases between. Per germline, CDR1 SNHLY and CDR2 FYNNEI. The CDR3 reads CASSYRQTSNTEAFF. The DNA for the CDR3 is TGTGCCAGCAGTTATAGACAAACCTCGAACACTGAAGCTTTCTTT. Full variable domain (rest looked up from reference TRBV2 and TRBJ1-1): EPEVTQTPSHQVTQMGQEVILRCVPISNHLYFYWYRQILGQKVEFLVSFYNNEISEKSEIFDDQFSVERPDGSNFTLKIRSTKLEDSAMYFCASSYRQTSNTEAFFGQGTRLTVV.

V is TRBV9 and J is TRBJ2-7, with D possibly TRBD1 on 6 matching bases. Trimming took off 0 bases at V and 4 bases at J, with 11 bases between the two ends. From germline, CDR1 is SGDLS and CDR2 YYNGEE. The length of the CDR3 is 14 residues. Written as DNA, the CDR3 is TGTGCCAGCAGCGTAGAGGACAGACCATACGAGCAGTACTTC. Encoded protein: CASSVEDRPYEQYF.